These 27 T cell receptor beta chains were all obtained from the same sample, sequenced in a study of PD-1 blockade in classical Hodgkin lymphoma (dated by TCRdb to 2019 to 2021). The time point label, read with the paper, signifies: cycle 4 day 1 (C4D1), after around six weeks of nivolumab. Every trial patient had relapsed following autologous stem cell transplantation, and prior brentuximab vedotin exposure was what differed among cohorts A, B and C. To prepare the library, the immunoSEQ multiplex PCR assay was applied. In TCRdb, the immuneACCESS table is reduced to in-frame sequences with V and J assigned. These tables do not hold every clone; where another copy was compared, an unresolved V gene accounts for under half, and the others remain unexplained. This sample lists around 60,000 clones; more than 90% were detected once. The ten most abundant clones make up 6.5% to 9.5% of the sample. The sequences come from peripheral blood mononuclear cells (PBMCs), collected before the fourth cycle of nivolumab. The receptors shown here come from a human donor with classical Hodgkin lymphoma.

This clone occurred once. The chain couples TRBV13 to TRBJ2-3; TRBD2 matches 12 bases. Germline values: CDR1 PRHDT, CDR2 FYEKMQ (reference sequence). The CDR3 runs to 20 residues. V was clipped by 5 bases and J by 2 bases; unmatched bases: 17. In DNA form, the CDR3 reads TGTGCCAGCAGCCCCGGTCTAGCGGGAGGGCCTGGGGATCACACAGATACGCAGTATTTT. It encodes CASSPGLAGGPGDHTDTQYF.

This chain links TRBV28 with TRBJ2-7; TRBD2 aligns across 7 bases. V was pared by 3 bases and J by 4 bases, with 9 bases of the junction left unmatched. This CDR3 comprises 15 residues. The germline V gene encodes CDR1 MDHEN and CDR2 SYDVKM. CDR3 sequence: CASSFPPAGIYEQYF. DNA of the CDR3: TGTGCCAGCAGTTTTCCACCAGCGGGGATTTACGAGCAGTACTTC.

The sample holds one count of this clone. V and J are TRBV9 and TRBJ2-5; a possible D gene is TRBD1 (6 bases). The germline V gene encodes CDR1 SGDLS and CDR2 YYNGEE. The ends were cut back, 0 bases at V and 4 bases at J, with 10 bases in the middle. The CDR3 has 14 amino acids. The CDR3 reads CASSVADRPETQYF. The CDR3 DNA reads TGTGCCAGCAGCGTAGCTGACAGGCCAGAGACCCAGTACTTC.

The genes are TRBV30 and TRBJ1-1; tentatively, D is TRBD1 (6 bases). This CDR3 spans 14 amino acids. Germline CDR1 reads GTSNPN; CDR2 reads SVGIG (reference sequence). Trimming pared 2 bases from V and 8 bases from J, leaving 18 bases between. The CDR3: CAWSKRGGSLEAFF. CDR3 DNA: TGTGCCTGGAGTAAGAGGGGGGGTTCACTGGAAGCTTTCTTT.

The chain links TRBV15 to TRBJ2-2; TRBD2 is a possible D gene (6 bases). With 6 bases removed from V and 4 bases from J, the gap between germline ends came to 21 bases. The CDR3 sequence is 17 residues long. Germline-derived CDR1 and CDR2 are LNHNV and YYDKDF (reference sequence). As DNA, the CDR3 is TGTGCCACCAGTCCGGGAATTGAGCGGGCCGGCACCGGGGAGCTGTTTTTT. Translated, it gives CATSPGIERAGTGELFF. Full variable domain (rest looked up from reference TRBV15 and TRBJ2-2): DAMVIQNPRYQVTQFGKPVTLSCSQTLNHNVMYWYQQKSSQAPKLLFHYYDKDFNNEADTPDNFQSRRPNTSFCFLDIRSPGLGDTAMYLCATSPGIERAGTGELFFGEGSRLTVL.

This sequence joins TRBV5-1 and TRBJ1-5; 7 nucleotides align to TRBD1. CDR3 length: 17 amino acids. After removal of 0 bases from V and 1 base from J, the junction contained 7 bases not matched to a gene. Looked up from germline, CDR1 is SGHRS and CDR2 is YFSETQ. The CDR3 reads CASSLDTGTESNQPQHF. The CDR3 coding sequence is TGCGCCAGCAGCTTGGATACGGGGACAGAGAGCAATCAGCCCCAGCATTTT.

The DNA for the CDR3 is TGTGCCTGGAGTGTTGGGGGACCTAGTGAAAAACTGTTTTTT. Translation: CAWSVGGPSEKLFF. The gene calls are TRBV30 and TRBJ1-4, with TRBD1 as a possible D gene (5 bases). The V end was cut by 0 bases, the J end by 7 bases, with 12 bases between. This CDR3 region has 14 residues. In germline, CDR1 is GTSNPN, CDR2 SVGIG (reference sequence).

The CDR3 DNA reads as TGTGCCAGCTCACGAAGGACAGGAACGAACACTGAAGCTTTCTTT. Its protein product is CASSRRTGTNTEAFF. The rearrangement uses TRBV18 and TRBJ1-1, with TRBD1 identical over 7 bases. Trimming cost V 4 bases and J 1 base; bases outside gene matches: 6. Looked up from germline, CDR1 is KGHSH and CDR2 is LQKENI. CDR3 length equals 15 residues.

The CDR3 region has the DNA TGTGCCAGCAGTTTAGAGGGGGCCACCGGCATTCAGTACTTC. Translated: CASSLEGATGIQYF. The chain links TRBV28 to TRBJ2-4, with 7 bases matching TRBD1. Losses at the gene ends were 2 bases for V and 9 bases for J; bases not matched to a gene: 7. Looked up from germline, CDR1 is MDHEN and CDR2 is SYDVKM. The CDR3 extends over 14 amino acids.

The chain has TRBV13 and TRBJ2-1; 7 nucleotides agree with TRBD1. Germline CDR1 reads PRHDT; CDR2 reads FYEKMQ (reference sequence). After removal of 4 bases from V and 0 bases from J, the junction contained 3 bases not matched to a gene. This CDR3 region has 15 residues. CDR3 DNA sequence: TGTGCCAGCAGCTCGGGACAGATCTCCTACAATGAGCAGTTCTTC. Residues: CASSSGQISYNEQFF.

The gene calls are TRBV7-2 and TRBJ2-5, with D maybe TRBD2 (6 bases). Germline lookup yields CDR1 SGHTA and CDR2 FQGNSA. V lost 0 bases and J lost 1, with 9 bases in between. This CDR3 is built from 15 residues. CDR3 in DNA: TGTGCCAGCAGCTTAGCGCTGACTAGCCAAGAGACCCAGTACTTC. Encoded protein: CASSLALTSQETQYF.

This sequence joins TRBV11-2 and TRBJ2-3, with D maybe TRBD1 (6 bases). The V gene lost 4 bases and the J gene lost 6 bases, with 14 bases spanning the gap. Looked up from germline, CDR1 is SGHAT and CDR2 is FQNNGV. This CDR3 has 14 amino acids. Here the CDR3 reads CASSSPQGSDTQYF. CDR3 nucleotide sequence: TGTGCCAGCAGCTCCCCACAGGGATCGGATACGCAGTATTTT.

The chain links TRBV27 to TRBJ1-4; 9 nucleotides agree with TRBD1. This CDR3 contains 21 residues. Looked up from germline, CDR1 is MNHEY and CDR2 is SMNVEV (reference sequence). Trimming removed 0 bases from V and 0 bases from J; junction bases left unmatched: 14. CDR3 bases: TGTGCCAGCAGTTTATCGGCGGGACAGGGTCGGTCACCTGCAACTAATGAAAAACTGTTTTTT. The encoded protein is CASSLSAGQGRSPATNEKLFF.

The V gene is TRBV29-1, the J gene TRBJ2-7, with D perhaps matching TRBD1 (6 bases). Trimming removed 6 bases at V and 2 bases at J, with 17 bases between. Germline CDR1 reads SQVTM; CDR2 reads ANQGSEA. The CDR3 covers 14 residues. The DNA of the CDR3 is TGCAGCGTGAGGACAGACTATGTCCCCTACGAGCAGTACTTC. The encoded protein is CSVRTDYVPYEQYF.

This CDR3 is CASETGLAGGRQYF. The CDR3, as DNA: TGCGCCAGCGAAACGGGACTAGCGGGGGGACGGCAGTACTTC. The chain joins TRBV5-1 to TRBJ2-7; 15 bases map to TRBD2. Germline V gives CDR1 SGHRS, CDR2 YFSETQ. V lost 7 bases to trimming and J lost 9 bases; unmatched junction nucleotides: 8. CDR3 length: 14 amino acids.

The gene calls are TRBV11-2 and TRBJ2-2; perhaps TRBD2 as D (6 bases). CDR3 length: 15 residues. Trimming removed 7 bases at V and 2 bases at J, with 14 bases between. The germline V gene encodes CDR1 SGHAT and CDR2 FQNNGV. CDR3 DNA sequence: TGTGCCAGCACCTGGACGGCGGGAAACACCGGGGAGCTGTTTTTT. Translating gives CASTWTAGNTGELFF. Using reference TRBV11-2 and TRBJ2-2 for the parts outside the CDR3, the full variable domain is EAGVAQSPRYKIIEKRQSVAFWCNPISGHATLYWYQQILGQGPKLLIQFQNNGVVDDSQLPKDRFSAERLKGVDSTLKIQPAKLEDSAVYLCASTWTAGNTGELFFGEGSRLTVL.

The chain recombines TRBV5-1 with TRBJ2-7, with 9 bases identical to TRBD1. This CDR3 comprises 14 residues. With V trimmed by 4 bases and J by 2 bases, 4 bases remained unmatched. CDR1 SGHRS and CDR2 YFSETQ come from the germline V gene. The DNA for the CDR3 is TGCGCCAGCAGCGCAGACAGGGGGGCCTACGAGCAGTACTTC. Protein sequence: CASSADRGAYEQYF.

V is TRBV7-8 and J is TRBJ1-5; no reliable D call. Trimming removed 4 bases at V and 3 bases at J, with 28 bases between. The CDR3 runs 20 residues. Germline V gives CDR1 SGHVS, CDR2 FQNEAQ. The CDR3 region is CASSSRGGRKGGIINQPQHF. Here the CDR3 DNA reads TGTGCCAGCAGCTCCCGCGGTGGGCGTAAGGGAGGGATTATCAATCAGCCCCAGCATTTT.

This chain joins TRBV28 and TRBJ1-5, with TRBD1 identical over 9 bases. J lost 4 bases, V lost 6 bases, and 7 bases had no gene match. The CDR3 extends over 15 amino acids. Germline V gene sequence: CDR1 MDHEN, CDR2 SYDVKM. CDR3 nucleotides: TGTGCCAGCAGAAGACAGGGGGAGAGTAATCAGCCCCAGCATTTT. This codes for CASRRQGESNQPQHF.

This sequence joins TRBV2 and TRBJ2-7, with D tentatively TRBD2 (6 bases). Between the trimmed V and J ends, which lost 4 bases and 3 bases, there was a span of 13 bases. Germline CDR1 reads SNHLY; CDR2 reads FYNNEI. This CDR3 is 14 amino acids long. CDR3 loop: CASSGLGGNYEQYF. The CDR3, as DNA: TGTGCCAGCAGTGGGCTGGGAGGAAACTACGAGCAGTACTTC.

J is TRBJ2-5 and V is TRBV15, with D perhaps matching TRBD1 (6 bases). This CDR3 is built from 17 residues. Germline assignment: CDR1 LNHNV and CDR2 YYDKDF (reference sequence). Trimming removed 2 bases from V and 2 bases from J, with 18 bases in between. CDR3 residues: CATSRSYDRSSQETQYF. The DNA for the CDR3 is TGTGCCACCAGCAGATCTTACGACAGGTCCTCACAAGAGACCCAGTACTTC. Complete variable domain (other parts from reference TRBV15 and TRBJ2-5): DAMVIQNPRYQVTQFGKPVTLSCSQTLNHNVMYWYQQKSSQAPKLLFHYYDKDFNNEADTPDNFQSRRPNTSFCFLDIRSPGLGDTAMYLCATSRSYDRSSQETQYFGPGTRLLVL.

J is TRBJ1-5 and V is TRBV4-2; D uncertain. The CDR3 covers 16 residues. Germline V CDR1 and CDR2: LGHNA, YNFKEQ. Deletions cut 0 bases from V and 6 bases from J, with 15 bases between. CDR3 amino acids: CASSQEGDIQFQPQHF. In DNA form, the CDR3 reads TGTGCCAGCAGCCAAGAAGGAGACATCCAATTTCAGCCCCAGCATTTT.

The chain links TRBV29-1 to TRBJ2-3; D perhaps matches TRBD1 (5 bases). The CDR3 contains 11 residues. The V and J ends lost 8 bases and 3 bases respectively, with 9 bases between them. Germline V gene data show CDR1 as SQVTM and CDR2 as ANQGSEA. The CDR3 spells CSTHRTDTQYF. The DNA for the CDR3 is TGCAGCACACACAGGACAGATACGCAGTATTTT.

V and J are TRBV10-3 and TRBJ1-5, with 9 bases aligning to TRBD1. Germline CDR1 and CDR2: ENHRY and SYGVKD. Trimming at V came to 3 bases and at J to 5 bases, leaving 5 bases not matched to a gene. The length of the CDR3 is 15 residues. CDR3 nucleotide sequence: TGTGCCATCAGTGAAGACAGGGGGGGGGATCAGCCCCAGCATTTT. Protein product: CAISEDRGGDQPQHF.

The chain has TRBV9 and TRBJ2-1; 9 bases match TRBD2. V lost 0 bases to trimming and J lost 10 bases; unmatched junction nucleotides: 8. The CDR3 has 15 residues. Germline assignment: CDR1 SGDLS and CDR2 YYNGEE. The CDR3 here is CASSVAGLAGSEQFF. CDR3 bases: TGTGCCAGCAGCGTAGCTGGGCTAGCGGGGAGCGAGCAGTTCTTC.

In DNA form, the CDR3 reads TGCGCCAGCAGTGAGTATTCGGATACGCAGTATTTT. It yields the protein CASSEYSDTQYF. The chain couples TRBV10-1 to TRBJ2-3; D not certain. The V gene's germline CDR1 is WNHNN and CDR2 SYGVQD (reference sequence). This CDR3 contains 12 residues. Trimming removed 1 base from V and 6 bases from J, with 5 bases in between.

V gene TRBV7-9 combines with J gene TRBJ2-7, with D perhaps matching TRBD1 (6 bases). The CDR3 spans 12 residues. Germline loops: CDR1 SEHNR, CDR2 FQNEAQ (reference sequence). Deletions cut 5 bases from V and 3 bases from J, with 8 bases between. In nucleotides, the CDR3 is TGTGCCAGCAGCGCCAGGGGCTACGAGCAGTACTTC. Translation gives CASSARGYEQYF.